The 20 T cell receptor beta chains given below trace back to one sample, sequenced in a study of shared clonotypes between healthy human individuals. TCRdb's copy holds only in-frame clones and misses some; the assay was immunoSEQ multiplex PCR. The repertoire includes approximately 810,000 clones, 80% to 95% of them detected once, and about 24% sits in the top ten. The naive CD8 fraction comprised CD45RO-negative cells positively selected for CCR7 and excluded terminally differentiated effector memory CD45RA+ cells. The specimen sequenced was naive CD8+ T cells sorted from blood. These receptors were taken from a man between 25 and 39 years old in good health.

As DNA, the CDR3 is TGTGCCAGCAGCTTATTGGGCGGGAGTCGAGAGACCCAGTACTTC. Translating it yields CASSLLGGSRETQYF. The genes are TRBV7-9 and TRBJ2-5, with 7 bases matching TRBD2. V gave up 2 bases and J gave up 4 bases; unmatched junction bases: 7. Germline lookup yields CDR1 SEHNR and CDR2 FQNEAQ (reference sequence). The CDR3 loop spans 15 amino acids.

The J gene is TRBJ1-2, the V gene TRBV27; 8 nucleotides match TRBD1. Per germline, CDR1 MNHEY and CDR2 SMNVEV (reference sequence). J was trimmed by 0 bases and V by 4 bases; bases with no gene match: 7. The CDR3 length is 16 residues. CDR3 region: CASSSNRDRPNYGYTF. The CDR3 DNA reads TGTGCCAGCAGTTCAAACCGGGACAGGCCTAACTATGGCTACACCTTC.

This chain links TRBV5-8 with TRBJ2-1; TRBD1 aligns across 10 bases. Germline CDR1 and CDR2: SGHTS and YDEGEE. The length of the CDR3 is 16 residues. The junction had 6 bases not matched to a gene; V was cut back by 0 bases and J by 6 bases. The CDR3 coding sequence is TGTGCCAGCAGCTTGGCCCCCGACAGGGGGCCCAATGAGCAGTTCTTC. It is translated as CASSLAPDRGPNEQFF.

The chain is built from TRBV7-3 and TRBJ2-5, with 7 bases identical to TRBD1. The germline gives CDR1 SGHTA, CDR2 FQGTGA. The V gene end was trimmed by 4 bases and the J gene end by 5 bases; junction bases not matched to a gene: 4. The CDR3 spans 13 residues. CDR3 bases: TGTGCCAGCAGCTGGTTAGGGGGCGAGACCCAGTACTTC. Its translation: CASSWLGGETQYF.

This clone rates as medium-sized. This chain links TRBV4-3 with TRBJ1-5; 7 bases line up with TRBD1. Germline V gene data show CDR1 as LGHNA and CDR2 as YSLEER. The CDR3 consists of 15 residues. The V segment lost 1 base and the J segment 4 bases; nucleotides outside the gene matches: 4. The CDR3 region is CASSQAAGGNQPQHF. As DNA, the CDR3 is TGCGCCAGCAGCCAAGCGGCAGGGGGAAATCAGCCCCAGCATTTT.

On this clone: The same CDR3 also results from other DNA sequences found in this sample. V gene TRBV7-9 combines with J gene TRBJ2-1; no clear D gene. The CDR3 runs 11 residues. Germline values: CDR1 SEHNR, CDR2 FQNEAQ (reference sequence). Deletions cut 2 bases from V and 7 bases from J, with 3 bases between. Written as DNA, the CDR3 is TGTGCCAGCAGCTTATCGAATGAGCAGTTCTTC. Translating it yields CASSLSNEQFF.

The chain carries TRBV28 and TRBJ2-7, with D possibly being TRBD2 (6 bases). In germline, CDR1 is MDHEN, CDR2 SYDVKM. Trimming stripped 4 bases from V and 6 bases from J, with 10 bases between. This CDR3 comprises 12 residues. DNA for the CDR3: TGTGCCAGCAGTTCAGGGACTTTCGAGCAGTACTTC. It specifies CASSSGTFEQYF. Full variable domain (outside the CDR3, taken from reference TRBV28 and TRBJ2-7): DVKVTQSSRYLVKRTGEKVFLECVQDMDHENMFWYRQDPGLGLRLIYFSYDVKMKEKGDIPEGYSVSREKKERFSLILESASTNQTSMYLCASSSGTFEQYFGPGTRLTVT.

This clone has only one observation. The chain employs TRBV10-2 and TRBJ2-3; possible D gene TRBD1, 5 bases. CDR3 length: 15 amino acids. Germline loops: CDR1 WSHSY, CDR2 SAAADI. Trimming left V 4 bases short and J 0 bases short, with 11 bases between. This CDR3 reads CASSVGASSTDTQYF. Written as DNA, the CDR3 is TGCGCCAGCAGTGTTGGGGCCTCTAGCACAGATACGCAGTATTTT.

The chain employs TRBV16 and TRBJ2-5, with TRBD1 matching 7 bases. Germline values: CDR1 KGHSY, CDR2 FQNENV. This CDR3 has 15 residues. Trimming removed 0 bases from V and 1 base from J; junction bases left unmatched: 2. CDR3 DNA sequence: TGTGCCAGCAGCCAATCGAGGGGGCGCCAAGAGACCCAGTACTTC. Translated, it gives CASSQSRGRQETQYF.

V usage is TRBV11-2 and J usage is TRBJ2-1, with D possibly TRBD2 on 6 matching bases. Germline V gene data show CDR1 as SGHAT and CDR2 as FQNNGV. Trimming shortened V by 1 base and J by 2 bases, and 15 bases separated the two germline ends. The CDR3 loop spans 17 amino acids. CDR3 bases: TGTGCCAGCAGCTTAGGACTAGTAGGTGTAACCTACAATGAGCAGTTCTTC. It yields the protein CASSLGLVGVTYNEQFF. Based on the CDR3 plus reference TRBV11-2 and TRBJ2-1, the full variable domain is EAGVAQSPRYKIIEKRQSVAFWCNPISGHATLYWYQQILGQGPKLLIQFQNNGVVDDSQLPKDRFSAERLKGVDSTLKIQPAKLEDSAVYLCASSLGLVGVTYNEQFFGPGTRLTVL.

As for this clone: At the DNA level, this CDR3 is encoded by other sequences in the same sample as well. The chain uses TRBV7-9 and TRBJ2-3, with D unclear. CDR1 and CDR2 from the germline V gene are SEHNR and FQNEAQ (reference sequence). The CDR3 runs 13 residues. Deletions cut 1 base from V and 6 bases from J, with 8 bases between. Written as DNA, the CDR3 is TGTGCCAGCAGCTTAGTAGGCGAGGATACGCAGTATTTT. The encoded protein is CASSLVGEDTQYF.

The chain links TRBV29-1 to TRBJ1-1, with D possibly matching TRBD1 (5 bases). Germline-derived CDR1 and CDR2 are SQVTM and ANQGSEA. V was shortened by 7 bases and J by 1 base, with 22 bases between the two germline ends. There are 16 residues in the CDR3. CDR3: CSANHLGDRWNTEAFF. The CDR3 coding sequence is TGCAGCGCCAACCATTTGGGGGACCGTTGGAACACTGAAGCTTTCTTT.

The chain joins TRBV10-1 to TRBJ2-4; D is ambiguous. Between the trimmed V and J ends, which lost 4 bases and 0 bases, there was a span of 22 bases. This CDR3 spans 19 amino acids. Germline CDR1 is WNHNN and CDR2 is SYGVQD (reference sequence). The CDR3 here is CASSGIGVRDSLAKNIQYF. CDR3 in DNA: TGCGCCAGCAGTGGGATCGGCGTAAGGGATTCGCTAGCCAAAAACATTCAGTACTTC.

The chain combines TRBV29-1 with TRBJ1-1; 7 positions match TRBD1. There are 12 residues in the CDR3. J was trimmed by 6 bases and V by 6 bases; bases with no gene match: 7. CDR1 and CDR2 (germline): SQVTM, ANQGSEA. The CDR3 DNA is TGCAGCGTAGACAGGGACTCCCCTGAAGCTTTCTTT. It yields the protein CSVDRDSPEAFF.

The V gene is TRBV11-2, the J gene TRBJ1-1; no definite D call. The CDR3 covers 14 residues. The germline V and J ends were trimmed by 2 bases and 5 bases, with 12 bases remaining between them. Per the germline V gene, CDR1 is SGHAT and CDR2 is FQNNGV. CDR3 in DNA: TGTGCCAGCAGCTTACAGGTAGTGGCAACTGAAGCTTTCTTT. It specifies CASSLQVVATEAFF.

V usage is TRBV7-2 and J usage is TRBJ1-2; 7 nucleotides match TRBD1. Germline V gives CDR1 SGHTA, CDR2 FQGNSA. With 5 bases clipped from V and 4 bases from J, the junction kept 10 bases outside the gene matches. The CDR3 sequence is 15 residues long. This CDR3 reads CASSTTRGRGYGYTF. The CDR3 DNA sequence: TGTGCCAGCAGCACAACTAGGGGGCGGGGCTATGGCTACACCTTC.

This chain uses TRBV19 with TRBJ2-2, with TRBD2 matching 9 bases. Germline CDR1 and CDR2: LNHDA and SQIVND (reference sequence). This CDR3 comprises 14 residues. The junction had 3 bases not matched to a gene; V was cut back by 8 bases and J by 2 bases. CDR3 DNA: TGTGCCAGTCGACTAGCGGACAACACCGGGGAGCTGTTTTTT. Translated, it gives CASRLADNTGELFF.

V and J are TRBV27 and TRBJ2-3; no clear D gene. Trimming stripped 4 bases from V and 0 bases from J, with 11 bases between. The CDR3 is 15 residues long. Per germline, CDR1 MNHEY and CDR2 SMNVEV (reference sequence). The chain's CDR3 is CASSSFGDSTDTQYF. Written as DNA, the CDR3 is TGTGCCAGCAGTTCTTTTGGGGATAGCACAGATACGCAGTATTTT.

This clone was seen a single time. The V gene is TRBV6-6, the J gene TRBJ2-1; no definite D call. The V end was cut by 3 bases, the J end by 4 bases, with 7 bases between. The length of the CDR3 is 13 residues. Germline CDR1 is MNHNY and CDR2 is SVGAGI (reference sequence). CDR3 sequence reads: CASSYEPYNEQFF. In DNA, the CDR3 is TGTGCCAGCAGTTATGAGCCTTACAATGAGCAGTTCTTC.

The chain recombines TRBV27 with TRBJ2-1, with 7 bases identical to TRBD1. The CDR3 loop spans 15 amino acids. CDR1 is MNHEY and CDR2 is SMNVEV in the germline V gene (reference sequence). Trimming cost V 4 bases and J 5 bases; bases outside gene matches: 8. The CDR3 DNA sequence: TGTGCCAGCAGTTCCATCAGACAGGGAAACAATGAGCAGTTCTTC. It translates to CASSSIRQGNNEQFF.